These T cell receptor beta chains were read from a single sample in a study of regulatory T cells in long-lasting Graves disease. TCRdb used MiXCR to reprocess the multiplex PCR reads, holding one entry per CDR3 protein. The repertoire has 550,000 to 600,000 distinct CDR3 sequences, about 16% of them found once; the top ten carry around 12%. This sample was also put to use in a study of T cells in Graves' hyperthyroidism and ophthalmopathy.

The specimen comprised peripheral blood mononuclear cells (PBMCs), sampled at new diagnosis, from a patient treated with antithyroid drugs. The receptor source for this set is a man aged 18 to 30 with Graves disease. Each CDR3 is given with its conserved first and last residue. A D gene is named only where the DNA matches it firmly. Where a row states a size, it is once, few, many or the class of an expanded clone; other rows omit it.

clone_size	v_call	cdr3_length	d_call	j_call	cdr3_aa	cdr3_nt
few	TRBV14	17	-	TRBJ1-1	CASSHLNFGQMNTEAFF	TGTGCCAGCAGCCATCTCAATTTTGGACAGATGAACACTGAAGCTTTCTTT
-	TRBV20-1	12	-	TRBJ2-1	CSARLALNEQFF	TGCAGTGCTAGACTAGCGCTGAATGAGCAGTTCTTC
-	TRBV9	15	-	TRBJ2-7	CASSVETGYSYEQYF	TGTGCCAGCAGCGTAGAGACAGGCTACTCCTACGAGCAGTACTTC
few	TRBV27	17	-	TRBJ1-1	CASSFVVGYRANTEAFF	TGTGCCAGCAGTTTCGTGGTTGGGTACAGGGCGAACACTGAAGCTTTCTTT
few	TRBV3-1	16	TRBD2	TRBJ2-5	CASSRQLAGVWETQYF	TGTGCCAGCAGCCGGCAACTAGCGGGAGTGTGGGAGACCCAGTACTTC
many	TRBV3-1	15	TRBD1	TRBJ1-1	CASSHRQGVNTEAFF	TGTGCCAGCAGCCATCGACAGGGAGTGAACACTGAAGCTTTCTTT
many	TRBV18	14	-	TRBJ1-2	CASSPIGQNYGYTF	TGTGCCAGCTCACCTATCGGACAGAACTATGGCTACACCTTC
few	TRBV14	15	TRBD1	TRBJ1-1	CASSQVRTGGTEAFF	TGTGCCAGCAGCCAAGTACGGACAGGAGGAACTGAAGCTTTCTTT
-	TRBV29-1	15	-	TRBJ2-2	CSAYPGAGSPGELFF	TGCAGCGCATACCCTGGTGCGGGATCCCCCGGGGAGCTGTTTTTT
many	TRBV28	14	TRBD1	TRBJ1-5	CASNTRDRGQPQHF	TGTGCCAGCAACACCCGGGACAGGGGACAGCCCCAGCATTTT
few	TRBV5-5	14	-	TRBJ1-1	CASSLAEGAGEAFF	TGTGCCAGCAGCTTGGCGGAAGGGGCGGGTGAAGCTTTCTTT
-	TRBV7-9	13	-	TRBJ1-3	CATSRRSGNTIYF	TGTGCCACCAGCAGGAGATCTGGAAACACCATATATTTT
many	TRBV20-1	14	-	TRBJ2-7	CSARGRGFAGEQYF	TGCAGTGCTAGAGGACGCGGGTTTGCGGGCGAGCAGTACTTC
-	TRBV4-1	16	-	TRBJ1-4	CASSQDFPAVSGKLFF	TGCGCCAGCAGCCAAGATTTCCCCGCTGTTTCGGGAAAACTGTTTTTT
many	TRBV7-6	14	-	TRBJ2-2	CASSSTTNTGELFF	TGTGCCAGCAGCTCGACTACGAACACCGGGGAGCTGTTTTTT
many	TRBV5-1	13	-	TRBJ2-5	CASTGAIQETQYF	TGCGCCAGCACGGGGGCAATCCAGGAGACCCAGTACTTC
few	TRBV5-1	14	-	TRBJ2-2	CASSRGHYTGELFF	TGCGCCAGCAGCAGGGGACACTACACCGGGGAGCTGTTTTTT
-	TRBV27	16	-	TRBJ1-2	CASSLRGNRVIYGYTF	TGTGCCAGCAGTTTACGGGGGAACAGGGTGATCTATGGCTACACCTTC
many	TRBV5-1	13	TRBD1	TRBJ2-1	CASGKDREGEQFF	TGCGCCAGCGGAAAGGACAGGGAAGGTGAGCAGTTCTTC
many	TRBV2	13	-	TRBJ1-1	CASRSGGDTEAFF	TGTGCCAGCAGGTCAGGTGGGGACACTGAAGCTTTCTTT
few	TRBV2	15	TRBD1	TRBJ1-6	CASRGTGNNNSPLHF	TGTGCCAGCAGGGGGACAGGGAATAATAATTCACCCCTCCACTTT
many	TRBV2	17	TRBD1	TRBJ1-3	CASSEAGQGYSGNTIYF	TGTGCCAGCAGCGAGGCCGGACAGGGCTACTCTGGAAACACCATATATTTT
many	TRBV5-6	16	-	TRBJ2-3	CASSLGGGGGTDTQYF	TGTGCCAGCAGCCTCGGGGGAGGGGGAGGCACAGATACGCAGTATTTT
many	TRBV5-1	14	-	TRBJ2-1	CASSSSPSREEQFF	TGCGCCAGCAGCTCGAGCCCATCCCGGGAAGAGCAGTTCTTC
-	TRBV3-1	15	TRBD2	TRBJ2-3	CASRHTSGGTDTQYF	TGTGCCAGCAGACACACTAGCGGGGGCACAGATACGCAGTATTTT
many	TRBV20-1	11	-	TRBJ2-3	CHCRTTDTQYF	TGCCATTGCAGGACAACAGATACGCAGTATTTT
many	TRBV2	15	TRBD1	TRBJ1-1	CASSTGTGFDTEAFF	TGTGCCAGCAGTACCGGGACAGGGTTTGACACTGAAGCTTTCTTT
many	TRBV5-1	14	-	TRBJ2-3	CASSLATRTDTQYF	TGCGCCAGCAGCTTGGCGACTAGGACAGATACGCAGTATTTT
-	TRBV20-1	15	TRBD2	TRBJ2-1	CSASRLAGSDNEQFF	TGCAGTGCTAGCCGACTAGCGGGATCAGACAATGAGCAGTTCTTC
many	TRBV28	13	TRBD1	TRBJ1-5	CASRGQGPQPQHF	TGTGCCAGCAGGGGACAGGGCCCTCAGCCCCAGCATTTT
-	TRBV7-2	15	TRBD1	TRBJ1-5	CASSSTGLGNQPQHF	TGTGCCAGCAGCTCGACAGGGCTCGGCAATCAGCCCCAGCATTTT
few	TRBV20-1	14	-	TRBJ2-3	CSAREPGGTDTQYF	TGCAGTGCTAGAGAGCCGGGAGGCACAGATACGCAGTATTTT
many	TRBV7-8	16	TRBD2	TRBJ2-7	CASSLAAGLADYEQYF	TGTGCCAGCAGCTTAGCGGCCGGCCTAGCGGACTACGAGCAGTACTTC
few	TRBV9	14	-	TRBJ1-2	CASSVDTGFYGYTF	TGTGCCAGCAGCGTAGATACAGGCTTCTATGGCTACACCTTC
many	TRBV3-1	14	TRBD1	TRBJ1-1	CASSQGQANTEAFF	TGTGCCAGCTCACAAGGACAGGCGAACACTGAAGCTTTCTTT
few	TRBV29-1	18	TRBD2	TRBJ2-7	CSVVSWRTSGGRVYEQYF	TGCAGCGTTGTATCATGGAGGACTAGCGGGGGGCGGGTCTACGAGCAGTACTTC
many	TRBV12-3/TRBV12-4	17	TRBD2	TRBJ2-2	CASRGLGRAWNTGELFF	TGTGCCAGCAGAGGACTCGGGAGGGCGTGGAACACCGGGGAGCTGTTTTTT